A single sample gave rise to the 10 T cell receptor beta chains below, sequenced in a study of cytomegalovirus exposure and HLA in healthy donors. The study ran its PCR with 60 Vbeta and 13 Jbeta primers. Assay used: immunoSEQ multiplex PCR; TCRdb lists only in-frame clones, some missing. Here the sample spans 150,000 or so clones, approximately 80% being singletons. Sequenced material: PBMCs. All receptors derive from a man aged 45-65 years in good health and CMV-seronegative.

The rearrangement uses TRBV27 and TRBJ1-6, with TRBD1 matching over 8 bases. J lost 6 bases, V lost 5 bases, and 9 bases had no gene match. The CDR3 loop spans 16 amino acids. Germline CDR1 MNHEY, CDR2 SMNVEV (reference sequence). The CDR3 loop is CASSQTRQGFNSPLHF. Written as DNA, the CDR3 is TGTGCCAGCAGTCAGACGCGACAGGGGTTTAATTCACCCCTCCACTTT.

This clone was found a few times. The chain joins TRBV11-2 to TRBJ1-5; 8 bases fit TRBD1. The CDR3 extends over 15 amino acids. V was clipped by 5 bases and J by 7 bases; unmatched bases: 10. Germline CDR1 and CDR2: SGHAT and FQNNGV. CDR3 region: CASSLLSGGGQPQHF. Written as DNA, the CDR3 is TGTGCCAGCAGCCTATTATCAGGGGGCGGACAGCCCCAGCATTTT.

CDR3 region: CASSEAGGSYNEQFF. The CDR3 DNA reads as TGTGCCAGCAGTGAAGCGGGGGGATCCTACAATGAGCAGTTCTTC. This chain connects TRBV6-4 to TRBJ2-1; 9 bases are a match to TRBD2. The CDR3 runs 15 residues. The junction had 1 base not matched to a gene; V was cut back by 3 bases and J by 1 base. CDR1 MRHNA and CDR2 SNTAGT come from the germline V gene.

This clone was seen more than once but under ten times. The chain recombines TRBV13 with TRBJ2-7; 8 positions match TRBD1. The CDR3 is 14 amino acids. The V gene's germline CDR1 is PRHDT and CDR2 FYEKMQ (reference sequence). J was trimmed by 2 bases and V by 5 bases; bases with no gene match: 5. CDR3: CASSLDRGTYEQYF. CDR3 in DNA: TGTGCCAGCAGCCTCGACAGGGGAACCTACGAGCAGTACTTC.

The CDR3 DNA follows: TGCGCCAGCAGCTACAGACAGGGATCCTACAATGAGCAGTTCTTC. Residues: CASSYRQGSYNEQFF. This chain joins TRBV5-1 and TRBJ2-1, with 7 bases lining up with TRBD1. The length of the CDR3 is 15 residues. J gave up 1 base and V 3 bases, and 4 bases lay outside the gene matches. CDR1 is SGHRS and CDR2 is YFSETQ in the germline V gene.

This rearrangement joins TRBV28 to TRBJ1-1; D gene uncertain. This CDR3 contains 15 residues. Germline V gene sequence: CDR1 MDHEN, CDR2 SYDVKM. Trimming took off 1 base at V and 1 base at J, with 10 bases between the two ends. The CDR3 loop reads CASSLFQRANTEAFF. CDR3 bases: TGTGCCAGCAGTTTATTTCAGCGCGCGAACACTGAAGCTTTCTTT.

V and J are TRBV5-1 and TRBJ1-1, with TRBD1 matching 9 bases. In germline, CDR1 is SGHRS, CDR2 YFSETQ. The V gene end was trimmed by 4 bases and the J gene end by 6 bases; junction bases not matched to a gene: 10. The CDR3 has 15 residues. The CDR3, as DNA: TGCGCCAGCAGCCCGGGGACAGGGTATCTCTCTGAAGCTTTCTTT. Its protein product is CASSPGTGYLSEAFF.

The chain recombines TRBV30 with TRBJ2-7, with TRBD1 as a possible D gene (5 bases). Trimming cost V 5 bases and J 4 bases, with 18 bases left between them. The CDR3 has 14 residues. Germline V CDR1 and CDR2: GTSNPN, SVGIG (reference sequence). The CDR3 sequence: CAWEGRAHLYEQYF. As DNA, the CDR3 is TGTGCCTGGGAAGGCAGGGCCCACCTTTACGAGCAGTACTTC.

The chain is built from TRBV9 and TRBJ2-7, with D perhaps matching TRBD1 (6 bases). In germline, CDR1 is SGDLS, CDR2 YYNGEE. Trimming left V 4 bases short and J 6 bases short, with 14 bases between. CDR3 length: 13 residues. In DNA form, the CDR3 reads TGTGCCAGCAGCCCAGGGACATCGGGCGAGCAGTACTTC. Its protein product is CASSPGTSGEQYF. Full variable domain (outside the CDR3, taken from reference TRBV9 and TRBJ2-7): DSGVTQTPKHLITATGQRVTLRCSPRSGDLSVYWYQQSLDQGLQFLIQYYNGEERAKGNILERFSAQQFPDLHSELNLSSLELGDSALYFCASSPGTSGEQYFGPGTRLTVT.

This rearrangement joins TRBV20-1 to TRBJ2-1; D gene uncertain. Germline loops: CDR1 DFQATT, CDR2 SNEGSKA (reference sequence). The CDR3 sequence is 10 residues long. Trimming stripped 1 base from V and 10 bases from J, with 5 bases between. The CDR3 coding sequence is TGCAGTGCTAGAGGGCACGAGCAGTTCTTC. Its protein is CSARGHEQFF.